One and the same sample provided the 9 T cell receptor beta chains below, sequenced in a study of human T cells and chemical hapten exposure. TCRdb reanalysed the 5' RACE reads using MiXCR and keeps one entry per CDR3 protein. The sample holds tens of thousands of distinct CDR3 sequences, around 15% seen once. Unfractionated whole blood was the source of the extracted total RNA. These receptors originate from a female donor in good health.

This chain joins TRBV7-9 and TRBJ1-2; D unresolved. This CDR3 region has 14 residues. Per the germline V gene, CDR1 is SEHNR and CDR2 is FQNEAQ (reference sequence). Between the trimmed V and J ends, which lost 1 base and 4 bases, there was a span of 10 bases. Here the CDR3 reads CASSLERGFYGYTF. CDR3 bases: TGTGCCAGCAGCTTAGAGCGGGGATTCTATGGCTACACCTTC.

This clonotype was counted a few times. The V gene is TRBV6-5, the J gene TRBJ2-7; 8 bases fit TRBD1. Germline CDR1 is MNHEY and CDR2 is SVGAGI. CDR3 length: 14 residues. V gave up 6 bases and J gave up 7 bases; unmatched junction bases: 11. Written as DNA, the CDR3 is TGTGCCAGCAGAAACCGGGACAGGTTTCTAGAGCAGTACTTC. This codes for CASRNRDRFLEQYF.

This clonotype showed up just a few times. The chain combines TRBV2 with TRBJ1-3; D remains ambiguous. The germline V gene has CDR1 SNHLY and CDR2 FYNNEI. Between the trimmed V and J ends, which lost 6 bases and 0 bases, there was a span of 9 bases. The CDR3 length is 14 residues. The CDR3 loop is CASSTEYSGNTIYF. CDR3 coding DNA: TGTGCCAGCAGCACTGAGTACTCTGGAAACACCATATATTTT.

The chain combines TRBV3-1 with TRBJ2-5; D could derive from TRBD1 or TRBD2 (5 bases each). Germline V gene lookup returns CDR1 LGHDT and CDR2 YNNKEL (reference sequence). This CDR3 comprises 14 residues. V lost 1 base and J lost 5, with 11 bases in between. CDR3 nucleotides: TGTGCCAGCAGCCAAGCAGGGAGATGGGAGACCCAGTACTTC. It specifies CASSQAGRWETQYF.

This clonotype has a single count. The chain is built from TRBV6-6 and TRBJ2-3; D may be TRBD1 or TRBD2 (6 bases each). This CDR3 contains 15 residues. Deletions cut 2 bases from V and 1 base from J, with 10 bases between. The germline CDR1 and CDR2 sequences are MNHNY and SVGAGI (reference sequence). The CDR3 region has the DNA TGTGCCAGCAGTTACGGGGGGCTCGGCACAGATACGCAGTATTTT. Protein: CASSYGGLGTDTQYF.

The V call is TRBV7-9, the J call TRBJ1-1; 10 nucleotides agree with TRBD1. Germline CDR1 reads SEHNR; CDR2 reads FQNEAQ (reference sequence). V was pared by 5 bases and J by 1 base, with 10 bases of the junction left unmatched. The CDR3 totals 17 residues. CDR3: CASSARGQGVRNTEAFF. For the CDR3, the DNA is TGTGCCAGCAGCGCGAGAGGACAGGGGGTGAGGAACACTGAAGCTTTCTTT.

This clonotype has only a few counts. The chain couples TRBV4-2 to TRBJ2-7; TRBD2 agrees at 7 bases. V lost 0 bases and J lost 3; bases outside the gene matches: 8. Germline-derived CDR1 and CDR2 are LGHNA and YNFKEQ. The CDR3 runs 16 residues. The CDR3 nucleotides read TGTGCCAGCAGCCAAGATACGGGGGGAGGATTCTACGAGCAGTACTTC. Protein: CASSQDTGGGFYEQYF.

In this sample, this clonotype turned up a few times. The chain couples TRBV30 to TRBJ1-4; D is uncertain. Germline values: CDR1 GTSNPN, CDR2 SVGIG (reference sequence). The CDR3 totals 16 residues. Between the trimmed V and J ends, which lost 0 bases and 0 bases, there was a span of 11 bases. The CDR3 nucleotides are TGTGCCTGGAGTGTGGTGGCGGTCGCAACTAATGAAAAACTGTTTTTT. This encodes CAWSVVAVATNEKLFF.

The chain joins TRBV3-1 to TRBJ2-5; TRBD2 matches 14 bases. The CDR3 is 17 residues long. Germline-derived CDR1 and CDR2 are LGHDT and YNNKEL (reference sequence). Germline trimming cut 4 bases from V and 4 bases from J; bases unmatched to any gene: 8. CDR3 DNA sequence: TGTGCCAGCAGCCCAGGGACTAGCGGGAGAAATGGAGAGACCCAGTACTTC. Encoded protein: CASSPGTSGRNGETQYF.